This entry is about one T cell receptor (beta chain). V dropped 4 bases and J dropped 3 bases, with 18 bases sitting between them. This CDR3 has 16 amino acids. Germline V gives CDR1 SEHNR, CDR2 FQNEAQ (reference sequence). The source of the sample is a study of blood T cell repertoires in COVID-19. Study details: Acute-phase and convalescent COVID-19 samples originated in the United States, Italy and Spain. PBMCs, B-cell-depleted T cells, or T cells were the source of the cDNA or gDNA that made up the material.

Under the authors' procedure: Reference gene primers were amplified, and this amplification served to estimate nucleated cell counts. Method: immunoSEQ multiplex PCR; TCRdb's copy keeps in-frame clones and lacks some. V, J and clone size were drawn from that table, and D and trimming were deduced from the DNA. The sample holds over 70,000 clones, roughly 89% seen once. This TCR came from a woman of 80 years or more with active or convalescent COVID-19. This chain uses TRBV7-9 with TRBJ2-5; tentative D call: TRBD2 (6 bases). The sample was peripheral blood. As DNA, the CDR3 is TGTGCCAGCAGCTCCCCCCAGCGAGCGGGCAAAGAGACCCAGTACTTC. It codes for CASSSPQRAGKETQYF.